This T cell receptor beta chain is from a study of shared clonotypes between healthy human individuals. Study details: A donor's plate count was three for CD4 naive and three for CD4 memory; CD8 naive had two and CD8 memory one.

Clones were sequenced by immunoSEQ multiplex PCR, and TCRdb holds only the in-frame ones, with some missing. The table records some 2 million clones, less than 95% of them present only once. Positively selected for CCR7, the CD45RO-negative cells used as naive CD8 cells excluded terminally differentiated effector memory CD45RA+ cells. The healthy adult donors were HIV-negative and reported no recent acute infections or vaccinations. As concerns this clone: The antigen remains undetermined.

Study-wide points: It was observed that around 5% of naive CD4 clonotypes were shared across a handful of donors. The rarefaction results pointed to incomplete sorted-subset sequencing despite large depth.

CDR3 length: 18 amino acids. Germline-derived CDR1 and CDR2 are LNHDA and SQIVND (reference sequence). Trimming removed 3 bases from V and 2 bases from J; junction bases left unmatched: 12. The gene calls are TRBV19 and TRBJ1-5; 8 bases fit TRBD1. The receptor's source is a man between 18 and 29 years old in good health. Sequenced: naive CD8+ T cells sorted from blood. The CDR3 bases are TGTGCCAGTAGTATCGGCCCCTCAATGGACAGGGGCAATCAGCCCCAGCATTTT. It encodes CASSIGPSMDRGNQPQHF.